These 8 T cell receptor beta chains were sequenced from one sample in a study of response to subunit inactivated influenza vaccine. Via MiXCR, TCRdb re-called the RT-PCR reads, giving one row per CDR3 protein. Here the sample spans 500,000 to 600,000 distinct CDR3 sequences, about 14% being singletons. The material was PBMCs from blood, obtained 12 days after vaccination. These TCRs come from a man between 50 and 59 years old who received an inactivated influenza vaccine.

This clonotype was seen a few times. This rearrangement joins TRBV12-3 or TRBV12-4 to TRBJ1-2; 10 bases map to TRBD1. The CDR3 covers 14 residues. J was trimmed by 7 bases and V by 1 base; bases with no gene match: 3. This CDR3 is CASSLGQGARGYTF. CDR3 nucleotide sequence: TGTGCCAGCAGTTTAGGACAGGGGGCGCGTGGCTACACCTTC.

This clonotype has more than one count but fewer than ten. Here the CDR3 reads CASSLDRFPDTQYF. The CDR3 region has the DNA TGCGCCAGCAGCTTGGACAGGTTCCCAGATACGCAGTATTTT. This sequence joins TRBV5-1 and TRBJ2-3; tentative D call: TRBD1 (5 bases). The CDR3 is 14 residues long. V was trimmed by 0 bases and J by 4 bases, leaving 9 bases between them. Germline V lookup: CDR1 SGHRS, CDR2 YFSETQ.

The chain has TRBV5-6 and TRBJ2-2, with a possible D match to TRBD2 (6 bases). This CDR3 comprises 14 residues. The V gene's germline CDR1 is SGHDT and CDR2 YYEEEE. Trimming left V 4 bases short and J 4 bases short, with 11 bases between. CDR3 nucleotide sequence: TGTGCCAGCAGCCGGTGGCGGGGCACCGGGGAGCTGTTTTTT. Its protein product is CASSRWRGTGELFF.

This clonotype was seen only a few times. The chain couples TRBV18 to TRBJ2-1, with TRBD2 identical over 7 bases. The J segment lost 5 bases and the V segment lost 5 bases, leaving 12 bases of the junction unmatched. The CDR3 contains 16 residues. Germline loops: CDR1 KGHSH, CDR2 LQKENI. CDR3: CASSNRFGGSDNEQFF. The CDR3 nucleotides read TGTGCCAGCTCAAATCGTTTCGGCGGGAGTGACAATGAGCAGTTCTTC.

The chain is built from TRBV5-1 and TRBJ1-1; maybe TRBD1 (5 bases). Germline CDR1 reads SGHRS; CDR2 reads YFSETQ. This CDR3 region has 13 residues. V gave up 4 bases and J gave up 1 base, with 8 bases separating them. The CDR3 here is CASSAGTNTEAFF. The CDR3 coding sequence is TGCGCCAGCAGCGCGGGGACGAACACTGAAGCTTTCTTT. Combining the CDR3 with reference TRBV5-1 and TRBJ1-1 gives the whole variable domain KAGVTQTPRYLIKTRGQQVTLSCSPISGHRSVSWYQQTPGQGLQFLFEYFSETQRNKGNFPGRFSGRQFSNSRSEMNVSTLELGDSALYLCASSAGTNTEAFFGQGTRLTVV.

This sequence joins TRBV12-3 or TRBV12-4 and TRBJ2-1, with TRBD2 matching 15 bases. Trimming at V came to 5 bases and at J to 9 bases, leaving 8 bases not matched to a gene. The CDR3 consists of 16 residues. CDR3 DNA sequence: TGTGCCAGCAGTCCTAGGACTAGCGGGAGGGTCGGTGAGCAGTTCTTC. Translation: CASSPRTSGRVGEQFF.

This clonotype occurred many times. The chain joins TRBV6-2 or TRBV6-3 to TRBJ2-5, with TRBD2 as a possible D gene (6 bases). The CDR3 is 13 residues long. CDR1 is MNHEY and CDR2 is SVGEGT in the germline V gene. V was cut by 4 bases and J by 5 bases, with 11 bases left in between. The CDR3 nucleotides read TGTGCCAGCAGTTGGGACTGGCCGGAGACCCAGTACTTC. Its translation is CASSWDWPETQYF.

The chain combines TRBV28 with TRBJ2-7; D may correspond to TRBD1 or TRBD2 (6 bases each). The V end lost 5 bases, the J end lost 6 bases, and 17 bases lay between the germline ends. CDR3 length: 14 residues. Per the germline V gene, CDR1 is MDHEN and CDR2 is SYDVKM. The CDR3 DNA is TGTGCCAGCAGTCCCGGGGGCTACAGGTCCGAGCAGTACTTC. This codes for CASSPGGYRSEQYF.